Many counts were recorded for the clone carrying this T cell receptor (beta chain). The record originates from a study of T cells in Graves' hyperthyroidism and ophthalmopathy. Regions amplified from RNA transcripts were the TCR beta CDR3 regions. HTBI primers were used for first-round RT-PCR of the TCR CDR3. Each CDR3 protein is one row after TCRdb ran MiXCR on the multiplex PCR reads. The profile shows around 400,000 distinct CDR3 sequences, around a sixth of them singletons. Germline V gene lookup returns CDR1 SQVTM and CDR2 ANQGSEA. The CDR3 consists of 14 residues. V lost 7 bases, J lost 5 bases, and 11 bases stayed unmatched. The study enrolled patients aged 18 to 65 with newly diagnosed hyperthyroidism of under 2 months' duration.

Specimen: blood. The gene calls are TRBV29-1 and TRBJ2-3; 8 bases agree with TRBD2. The TCR comes from a woman between 18 and 29 years old with Graves' hyperthyroidism that later progressed to Graves' ophthalmopathy. The CDR3 reads CSARAGVGVDTQYF. CDR3 in DNA: TGCAGCGCTAGAGCGGGAGTTGGTGTAGATACGCAGTATTTT.